This TCR beta chain stems from a study of T cell repertoires in aging, cancer and after chemotherapy. Study background: Healthy donor repertoires were recorded over several months to years and showed clear clonal overlap. Study-wide results and limits: The repertoire data cannot show anything about immunological memory following chemotherapy. Compared with age-matched healthy donors, untreated hematological or solid cancer patients showed higher blood TCR clonality. In healthy donors, age-related TCR diversity loss mainly reflected lost richness.

Trimming stripped 4 bases from V and 4 bases from J, with 13 bases between. The germline gives CDR1 DFQATT, CDR2 SNEGSKA (reference sequence). This CDR3 spans 13 amino acids. TCR beta rearrangements were amplified from peripheral blood genomic DNA. A mixed TRB-A/B primer pool amplified rearranged TRB by multiplex touch-down PCR. TCRdb reprocessed the multiplex PCR reads with MiXCR, giving one entry per CDR3 protein. The sample carries roughly 9,900 distinct CDR3 sequences, around 30% recorded once. With regard to this clonotype: The antigen is undetermined.

The J gene is TRBJ2-5, the V gene TRBV20-1, with D possibly being TRBD2 (5 bases). This TCR derives from a human donor in good health. Input material: blood. As DNA, the CDR3 is TGCAGTGCTACCGGGATTGGCGGAGAGACCCAGTACTTC. Its translation: CSATGIGGETQYF.